This T cell receptor beta chain appears in the sequencing data of a study of cytomegalovirus exposure and HLA in healthy donors. The overall study: About 180 million T cells yielded some 120 million unique TCR beta sequences in earlier analysis. The Caucasian-associated ancestry cluster held around four fifths of under 450 genotyped donors. Study-level findings and limits: Cytomegalovirus association was listed for about 160 TCR beta chains. Sequencing depth roughly uniform across donors was assumed in presence/absence analyses.

Of note for this clone: The antigen remains unidentified.

Researchers ran the PCR with 60 Vbeta and 13 Jbeta primers. Some clones are missing from TCRdb's copy, which holds only in-frame ones; the method was immunoSEQ multiplex PCR. Of 82,000 or so clones in the sample, over 9% were seen once. CDR1 and CDR2 (germline): SNHLY, FYNNEI. V lost 6 bases to trimming and J lost 3 bases; unmatched junction nucleotides: 5. The CDR3 is 14 amino acids. The sequence derives from a man aged 60-69 years in good health and CMV-seropositive. The chain links TRBV2 to TRBJ1-5; TRBD1 matches 7 bases. Source material: PBMCs. CDR3 bases: TGTGCCAGCAGCGCGGGACAGACCAATCAGCCCCAGCATTTT. Protein sequence: CASSAGQTNQPQHF.